This TCR beta chain was sequenced in a study of T cell changes during pregnancy in multiple sclerosis. Produced via immunoSEQ multiplex PCR; TCRdb's table is partial and in-frame only. The sample has more than 80,000 clones; about nine tenths are singletons. Germline-derived CDR1 and CDR2 are SGHRS and YFSETQ. The CDR3 is made up of 13 amino acids. V was pared by 4 bases and J by 4 bases, with 9 bases between. The sample here was PBMCs, taken in the first trimester of pregnancy. The chain is built from TRBV5-1 and TRBJ2-1, with D possibly being TRBD2 (6 bases). The sequence was obtained from a female donor in good health, serving as a control in a pregnancy study. Some clones in this sample may be carry-over from other donors' samples. CDR3 DNA: TGCGCCAGCAGCCCCCGGGGGTACAATGAGCAGTTCTTC. Translated, it gives CASSPRGYNEQFF.